This TCR beta chain was sequenced for a study of blood T cell repertoires in COVID-19. Whole-study context: T cells, B-cell-depleted T cells, or PBMCs supplied cDNA or gDNA.

Some clones are missing from TCRdb's copy, which holds only in-frame ones; the method was immunoSEQ multiplex PCR. The sample holds 360,000 or so clones, around 91% seen once. This clone was detected only once. This CDR3 is 15 amino acids long. The germline CDR1 and CDR2 sequences are MGHRA and YSYEKL. V lost 0 bases and J lost 6, with 12 bases in between. The clonotype originates from a man younger than 35 with active or convalescent COVID-19. The sequenced sample was peripheral blood. The rearrangement joins TRBV4-1 to TRBJ1-5; perhaps TRBD1 as D (5 bases). This CDR3 reads CASSQDWGEGQPQHF. The DNA for the CDR3 is TGCGCCAGCAGCCAAGATTGGGGGGAGGGTCAGCCCCAGCATTTT.